Detailed here is one TCR beta chain. Its antigen is unidentified. The sample is drawn from a study of shared clonotypes between healthy human individuals. Study as a whole: Ranging from 18 to 49 in age, donors were two women and a few men. CD4 naive and CD4 memory each took three plates per donor, while CD8 naive took two and CD8 memory one. Overall study results and limits: Shared across a few donors were around 4.7% of the naive CD4 clonotypes. Generally, naive subsets (rather than memory subsets) showed larger estimated richness.

CDR1 and CDR2 (germline): SNHLY, FYNNEI. The CDR3 covers 14 residues. V was pared by 3 bases and J by 3 bases, with 6 bases between. Only in-frame clones appear in the TCRdb table, and some are missing; sequencing was by immunoSEQ multiplex PCR. Of roughly 2,000,000 clones listed, 93% are singletons. Selected positively for CCR7 and CD45RO-negative, naive CD8 cells excluded terminally differentiated effector memory CD45RA+ cells. The material sequenced was naive CD8+ T cells from PBMCs. This clonotype was obtained from a man between 18 and 35 years old in good health. Some clones in this sample may be carry-over from other donors' samples. The chain joins TRBV2 to TRBJ2-6; unclear D gene. CDR3 region: CASSDGFGANVLTF. CDR3 DNA sequence: TGTGCCAGCAGTGACGGGTTTGGGGCCAACGTCCTGACTTTC.